This T cell receptor (beta chain) was recovered during a study of post-analysis software for immune sequencing data (dated by TCRdb to 2014 to 2015). With regard to the full study: The recorded disease courses included relapsing-remitting, secondary progressive and progressive-relapsing multiple sclerosis, and some patients had no subtype annotation. The patient repertoires were set against about 12 previously published healthy control repertoires from donors whose ages ranged from about 6 to 27 years. A subset of samples was prepared in parallel using single-end sample barcoding, then pooled and co-amplified after Illumina adapter ligation. What the work shows at the level of the full study, not this receptor alone: The control group was slightly older than the multiple sclerosis patient group. When samples were clustered directly using the F measure, samples prepared in the same batch co-clustered strongly, which prompted a batch-effect correction. Significantly lower normalized Chao1 diversity was found in multiple sclerosis patients than in controls, suggesting substantial peripheral T-cell clonal expansion. Significantly higher frequencies in patients than in controls were found for about five TRBV segments, including TRBV5-6, TRBV5-1 and TRBV20-1.

This clonotype showed up just once. It lacks a known antigen. Base qualities are not provided; no much larger clone lies one nucleotide away. Per the germline V gene (reference sequence), DFQATT is the CDR1 and SNEGSKA is the CDR2. The CDR3 measures 15 amino acids from cysteine to phenylalanine. Just the 45-base CDR3 DNA is kept, in frame starting at base 1. V is pared back by 0 bases and J by 2 bases, with 14 bases lying between the germline termini. Library creation used PCR. TCRdb records Illumina HiSeq 2500 as the sequencer. To reduce PCR and sequencing biases, unique molecular identifiers were incorporated into the TCR beta cDNA libraries. Every 1 to 10 million input T cells yielded about 500,000 cDNA molecules, meaning each molecule approximated one T cell. The same protocol used for the earlier healthy control dataset was applied to prepare and sequence the patient libraries. Samples belonging to the same batch were prepared together, multiplexed and sequenced on a shared HiSeq lane. The source study handled its data this way. MIGEC was used to process the raw barcoded reads, and molecular identifier groups with only a single read were discarded before consensus assembly and CDR3 extraction. Clonotype tables were post-analysed with VDJtools, normalizing diversity by down-sampling all datasets to the smallest sample size. In repertoire overlap clustering, CDR3 amino acid sequences, but not nucleotide sequences, were matched to correct batch-related cross-sample contamination. In TCRdb, the public reads were trimmed at Q25 with fastp and aligned with MiXCR, with productive beta chains retained. All rows with the same CDR3 protein become a single entry with the most common DNA and genes. What appears here as the V and J calls and clone size reflects TCRdb's work, not the paper's. Across this sample there are 700,000 to 900,000 distinct CDR3 sequences, with roughly 46% seen only once. Of the sample, 4.9% is held by the ten largest clones.

To demonstrate the VDJtools post-analysis software, TCR beta repertoires were profiled from the peripheral blood of more than ten young patients with multiple sclerosis. The multiple sclerosis patients were children and adolescents between roughly 6 and 15 years of age. The sample taken for sequencing was blood. The V gene is TRBV20-1 and the J gene is TRBJ2-7; 5 matching bases give a weak D call of TRBD2. This sequence originates from a girl between 10 and 17 years old with multiple sclerosis. Here is the DNA: TGCAGTGCTAGAGATACGGGATATAGCACCTACGAGCAGTACTTC. The resulting protein is CSARDTGYSTYEQYF.